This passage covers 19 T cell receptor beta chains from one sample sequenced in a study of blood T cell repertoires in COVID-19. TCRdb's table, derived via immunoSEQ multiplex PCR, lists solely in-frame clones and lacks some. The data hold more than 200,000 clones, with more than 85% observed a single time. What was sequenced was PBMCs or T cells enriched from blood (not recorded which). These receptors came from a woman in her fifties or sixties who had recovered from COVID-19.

The CDR3, as DNA: TGTGCCAGCAGTAGTCACGTGGAGGAGCAGTTCTTC. Translated, it gives CASSSHVEEQFF. The genes are TRBV2 and TRBJ2-1; D gene unclear. This CDR3 is 12 amino acids long. Germline values: CDR1 SNHLY, CDR2 FYNNEI. With 5 bases removed from V and 10 bases from J, the gap between germline ends came to 12 bases.

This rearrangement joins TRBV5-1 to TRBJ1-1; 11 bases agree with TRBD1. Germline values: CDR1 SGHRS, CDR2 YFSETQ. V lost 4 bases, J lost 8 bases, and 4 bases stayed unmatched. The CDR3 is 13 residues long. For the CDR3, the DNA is TGCGCCAGCAGCCTGGACAGGGGGCGGGAAGCTTTCTTT. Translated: CASSLDRGREAFF.

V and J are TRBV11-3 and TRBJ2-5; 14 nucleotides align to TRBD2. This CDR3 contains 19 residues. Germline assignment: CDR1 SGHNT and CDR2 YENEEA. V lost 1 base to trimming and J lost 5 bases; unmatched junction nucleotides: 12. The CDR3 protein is CASSLGLAGGNGDSETQYF. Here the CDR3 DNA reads TGTGCCAGCAGCTTAGGACTAGCGGGAGGGAACGGAGATAGCGAGACCCAGTACTTC.

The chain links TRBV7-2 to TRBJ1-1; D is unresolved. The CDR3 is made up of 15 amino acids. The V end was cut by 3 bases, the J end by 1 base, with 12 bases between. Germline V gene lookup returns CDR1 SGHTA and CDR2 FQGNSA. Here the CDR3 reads CASSFRGVQNTEAFF. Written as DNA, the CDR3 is TGTGCCAGCAGCTTCCGCGGGGTCCAGAACACTGAAGCTTTCTTT.

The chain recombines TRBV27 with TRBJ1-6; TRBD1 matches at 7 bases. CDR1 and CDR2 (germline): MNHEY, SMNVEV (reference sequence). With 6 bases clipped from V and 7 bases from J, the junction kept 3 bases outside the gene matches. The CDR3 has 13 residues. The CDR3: CASRGQRNSPLHF. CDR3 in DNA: TGTGCCAGCAGGGGACAGAGAAATTCACCCCTCCACTTT.

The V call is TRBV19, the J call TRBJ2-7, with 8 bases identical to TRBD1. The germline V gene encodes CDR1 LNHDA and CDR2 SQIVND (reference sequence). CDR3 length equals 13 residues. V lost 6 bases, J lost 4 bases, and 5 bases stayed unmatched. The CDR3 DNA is TGTGCCAGTAGCACCGACAGGGGTTACGAGCAGTACTTC. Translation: CASSTDRGYEQYF.

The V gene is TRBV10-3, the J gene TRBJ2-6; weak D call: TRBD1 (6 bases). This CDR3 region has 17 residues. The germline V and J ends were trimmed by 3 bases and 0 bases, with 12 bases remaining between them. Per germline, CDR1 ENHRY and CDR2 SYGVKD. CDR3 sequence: CAISDGRGDSGANVLTF. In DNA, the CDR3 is TGTGCCATCAGTGATGGCAGGGGAGACTCTGGGGCCAACGTCCTGACTTTC.

CDR3 bases: TGTGCCAGCAGCTTAGAGCGGCGTACGAGCTCCTACGAGCAGTACTTC. This translates into CASSLERRTSSYEQYF. The chain combines TRBV7-8 with TRBJ2-7; a weak D match, TRBD2 (5 bases). Deletions cut 1 base from V and 0 bases from J, with 13 bases between. This CDR3 is built from 16 residues. Germline V gene data show CDR1 as SGHVS and CDR2 as FQNEAQ. The full variable domain, in which reference TRBV7-8 and TRBJ2-7 provide the parts outside the CDR3, is GAGVSQSPRYKVAKRGQDVALRCDPISGHVSLFWYQQALGQGPEFLTYFQNEAQLDKSGLPSDRFFAERPEGSVSTLKIQRTQQEDSAVYLCASSLERRTSSYEQYFGPGTRLTVT.

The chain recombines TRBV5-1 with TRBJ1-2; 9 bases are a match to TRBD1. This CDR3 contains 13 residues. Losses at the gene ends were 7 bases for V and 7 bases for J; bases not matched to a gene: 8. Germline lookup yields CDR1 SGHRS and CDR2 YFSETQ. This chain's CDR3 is CASSVQGARGYTF. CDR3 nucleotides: TGCGCCAGCTCGGTACAGGGGGCACGTGGCTACACCTTC.

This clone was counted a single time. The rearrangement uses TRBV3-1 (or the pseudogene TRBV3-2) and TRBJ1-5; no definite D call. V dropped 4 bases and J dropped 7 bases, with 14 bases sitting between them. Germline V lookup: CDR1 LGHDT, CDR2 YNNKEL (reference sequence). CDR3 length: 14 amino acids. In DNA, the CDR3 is TGTGCCAGCAGCCCGTCCACATCGTGGCAGCCCCAGCATTTT. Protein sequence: CASSPSTSWQPQHF.

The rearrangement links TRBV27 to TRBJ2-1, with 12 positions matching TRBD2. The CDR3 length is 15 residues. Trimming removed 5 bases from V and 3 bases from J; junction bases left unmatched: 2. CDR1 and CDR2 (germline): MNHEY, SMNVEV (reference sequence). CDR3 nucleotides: TGTGCCAGCAGTCCGGGACTAGCGGGCTACAATGAGCAGTTCTTC. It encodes CASSPGLAGYNEQFF.

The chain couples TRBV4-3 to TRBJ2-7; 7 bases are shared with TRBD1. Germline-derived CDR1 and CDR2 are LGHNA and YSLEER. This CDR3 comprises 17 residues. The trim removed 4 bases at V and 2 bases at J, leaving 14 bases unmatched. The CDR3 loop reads CASSPLSRDRGTYEQYF. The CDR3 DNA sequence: TGCGCCAGCAGCCCTTTGTCCCGGGACAGAGGAACCTACGAGCAGTACTTC.

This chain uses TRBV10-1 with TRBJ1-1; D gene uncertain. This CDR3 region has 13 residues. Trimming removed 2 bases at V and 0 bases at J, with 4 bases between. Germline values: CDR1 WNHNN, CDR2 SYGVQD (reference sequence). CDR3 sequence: CASSEGVNTEAFF. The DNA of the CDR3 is TGCGCCAGCAGTGAGGGAGTGAACACTGAAGCTTTCTTT.

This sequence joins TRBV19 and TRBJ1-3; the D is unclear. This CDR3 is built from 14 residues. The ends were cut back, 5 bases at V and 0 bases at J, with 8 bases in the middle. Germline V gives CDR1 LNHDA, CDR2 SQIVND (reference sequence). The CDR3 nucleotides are TGTGCCAGTAGTCTTGTTTTCTCTGGAAACACCATATATTTT. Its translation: CASSLVFSGNTIYF. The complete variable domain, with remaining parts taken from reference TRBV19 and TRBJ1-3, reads DGGITQSPKYLFRKEGQNVTLSCEQNLNHDAMYWYRQDPGQGLRLIYYSQIVNDFQKGDIAEGYSVSREKKESFPLTVTSAQKNPTAFYLCASSLVFSGNTIYFGEGSWLTVV.

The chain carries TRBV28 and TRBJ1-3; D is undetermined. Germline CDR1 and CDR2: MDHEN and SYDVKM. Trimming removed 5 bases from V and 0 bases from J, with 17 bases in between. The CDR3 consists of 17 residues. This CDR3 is CASSLPQLMSSGNTIYF. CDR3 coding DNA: TGTGCCAGCAGTCTACCTCAACTGATGAGCTCTGGAAACACCATATATTTT.

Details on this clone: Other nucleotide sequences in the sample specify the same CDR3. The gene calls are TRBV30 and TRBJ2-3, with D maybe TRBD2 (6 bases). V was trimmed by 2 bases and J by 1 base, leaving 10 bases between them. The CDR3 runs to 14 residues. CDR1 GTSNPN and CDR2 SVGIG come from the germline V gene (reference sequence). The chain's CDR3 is CAWSKRRGTDTQYF. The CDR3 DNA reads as TGTGCCTGGAGTAAGAGGAGGGGCACAGATACGCAGTATTTT.

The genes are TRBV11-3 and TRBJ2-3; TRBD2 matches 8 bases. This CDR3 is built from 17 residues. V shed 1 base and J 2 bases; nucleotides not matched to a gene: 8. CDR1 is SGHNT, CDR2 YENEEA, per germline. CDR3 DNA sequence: TGTGCCAGCAGCTTAGGGCGGCGGGAGGCCTCCACAGATACGCAGTATTTT. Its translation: CASSLGRREASTDTQYF.

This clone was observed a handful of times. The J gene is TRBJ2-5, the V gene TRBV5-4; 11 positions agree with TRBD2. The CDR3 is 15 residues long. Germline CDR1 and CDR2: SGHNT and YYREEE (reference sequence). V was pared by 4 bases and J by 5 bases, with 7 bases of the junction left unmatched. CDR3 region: CASSIRTSGLETQYF. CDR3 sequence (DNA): TGTGCCAGCAGCATCCGGACTAGCGGGTTGGAGACCCAGTACTTC.

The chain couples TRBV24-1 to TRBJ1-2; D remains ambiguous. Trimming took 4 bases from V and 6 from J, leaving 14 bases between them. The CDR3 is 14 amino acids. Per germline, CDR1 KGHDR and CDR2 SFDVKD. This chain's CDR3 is CATSDRARGDGYTF. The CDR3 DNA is TGTGCCACCAGTGACCGCGCCCGGGGAGATGGCTACACCTTC.